These 3 T cell receptor beta chains were all obtained from the same sample, sequenced in a study of T-cell memory formation after mild COVID-19. MiXCR, run by TCRdb on the 5' RACE reads, gives a single entry per CDR3 protein. Of fewer than 250,000 distinct CDR3 sequences listed, under 12% were seen once; the top ten hold 3%. Input material: PBMCs or a T cell subset sorted from them (not recorded which). The receptors stem from a man younger than 35 who had mild COVID-19 (a few samples of this study predate the infection). Cell type and time point are not known.

The J gene is TRBJ1-3, the V gene TRBV14, with unresolved D. Germline V CDR1 and CDR2: SGHDN, FVKESK. V lost 4 bases and J 0 bases, leaving 13 bases between the germline ends. This CDR3 contains 16 residues. CDR3 protein: CASSLRVSTSGNTIYF. CDR3 coding DNA: TGTGCCAGCAGCCTAAGGGTCTCAACCTCTGGAAACACCATATATTTT.

This clonotype has a handful of counts. The genes are TRBV7-9 and TRBJ2-3; weak D call: TRBD2 (5 bases). This CDR3 spans 14 amino acids. Germline loops: CDR1 SEHNR, CDR2 FQNEAQ (reference sequence). The V end was cut by 3 bases, the J end by 1 base, with 8 bases between. CDR3 amino acids: CASSFEGGTDTQYF. DNA of the CDR3: TGTGCCAGCAGCTTTGAGGGTGGCACAGATACGCAGTATTTT.

The chain recombines TRBV7-2 with TRBJ2-5; unclear D gene. Trimming removed 1 base from V and 5 bases from J, with 8 bases in between. The CDR3 is 13 residues long. Germline V gene lookup returns CDR1 SGHTA and CDR2 FQGNSA. This chain's CDR3 is CASSLDLIETQYF. As DNA, the CDR3 is TGTGCCAGCAGCTTAGATTTGATCGAGACCCAGTACTTC.